Listed below are T cell receptor beta chains from one sample, sequenced in a study of STAT5B mutations in CD4+ large granular lymphocyte leukemia. Sequencing used immunoSEQ multiplex PCR; TCRdb keeps in-frame clones, though not all of them. The sample yields about 30,000 clones, approximately 80% seen once. Sequenced sample: CD4+ T cells from blood buffy coats. The receptors come from a human donor in good health. CDR3s include the opening cysteine and the closing phenylalanine or tryptophan. Each record gives: clone size, D gene, J gene, V gene, CDR3 DNA, CDR3 protein. The D gene is left open where the match is weak. Clone size appears in some rows only: once, few, many, or a class for an expanded clone.

abundance: .
d_gene: .
j_gene: TRBJ2-7
v_gene: TRBV28
CDR3nt: TGTGCCAGCAGTCCTCGGGCCTCCTACGAGCAGTACTTC
CDR3aa: CASSPRASYEQYF

abundance: .
d_gene: TRBD2
j_gene: TRBJ2-1
v_gene: TRBV28
CDR3nt: TGTGCCAGCAGTTTAGCGGGGGGATACAATGAGCAGTTCTTC
CDR3aa: CASSLAGGYNEQFF

abundance: .
d_gene: .
j_gene: TRBJ2-6
v_gene: TRBV7-8
CDR3nt: TGTGCCAGCTCCCCTGGGCCTCCAAACTCTGGGGCCAACGTCCTGACTTTC
CDR3aa: CASSPGPPNSGANVLTF

abundance: .
d_gene: .
j_gene: TRBJ1-6
v_gene: TRBV9
CDR3nt: TGTGCCAGCAGCCCCCTGGGTGTCAATTCACCCCTCCACTTT
CDR3aa: CASSPLGVNSPLHF

abundance: .
d_gene: TRBD2
j_gene: TRBJ2-7
v_gene: TRBV5-4
CDR3nt: TGTGCCAGCAGCTTTCGCGGGGGGTCCTACGAGCAGTACTTC
CDR3aa: CASSFRGGSYEQYF

abundance: .
d_gene: TRBD2
j_gene: TRBJ2-1
v_gene: TRBV6-1
CDR3nt: TGTGCCACAGGACTAGCGGGGACATACAATGAGCAGTTCTTC
CDR3aa: CATGLAGTYNEQFF

abundance: .
d_gene: .
j_gene: TRBJ1-2
v_gene: TRBV28
CDR3nt: TGTGCCAGCAGTTCCCAGGCTAGCTTTTGGCAGGCGATTGGCTACACCTTC
CDR3aa: CASSSQASFWQAIGYTF

abundance: .
d_gene: .
j_gene: TRBJ2-3
v_gene: TRBV5-6
CDR3nt: TGTGCCAGCAGTAGGGGGAGAGGGGCCAGCACAGATACGCAGTATTTT
CDR3aa: CASSRGRGASTDTQYF

abundance: .
d_gene: TRBD2
j_gene: TRBJ2-1
v_gene: TRBV9
CDR3nt: TGTGCCAGCAGCGTAGGTGCTAGCGGTCGCTACAATGAGCAGTTCTTC
CDR3aa: CASSVGASGRYNEQFF

abundance: .
d_gene: TRBD1
j_gene: TRBJ1-2
v_gene: TRBV6-5
CDR3nt: TGTGCCAGCAAATGGGACAGGGCCTATGGCTACACCTTC
CDR3aa: CASKWDRAYGYTF

abundance: .
d_gene: .
j_gene: TRBJ1-3
v_gene: TRBV5-5
CDR3nt: TGTGCCAGCAGCTTGGAGCTGGGCGGCACTGGAAACACCATATATTTT
CDR3aa: CASSLELGGTGNTIYF

abundance: .
d_gene: TRBD1
j_gene: TRBJ1-2
v_gene: TRBV10-3
CDR3nt: TGTGCCATCAGTGAGGACAGGGGCTATGGCTACACCTTC
CDR3aa: CAISEDRGYGYTF

abundance: .
d_gene: .
j_gene: TRBJ2-2
v_gene: TRBV7-2
CDR3nt: TGTGCCAGCAGCTTAACCCCTGTCCCGACGACCGGGGAGCTGTTTTTT
CDR3aa: CASSLTPVPTTGELFF

abundance: .
d_gene: .
j_gene: TRBJ2-4
v_gene: TRBV7-2
CDR3nt: TGTGCCAGCAGCCAAGTGACGGGAAACATTCAGTACTTC
CDR3aa: CASSQVTGNIQYF

abundance: few
d_gene: TRBD1
j_gene: TRBJ1-5
v_gene: TRBV2
CDR3nt: TGTGCCAGCAGAGCGACAGGGAATGGCAATCAGCCCCAGCATTTT
CDR3aa: CASRATGNGNQPQHF

abundance: .
d_gene: .
j_gene: TRBJ2-5
v_gene: TRBV5-4
CDR3nt: TGTGCCAGCAGCTCCCCGGGTAGGGTAGGAGAAGAGACCCAGTACTTC
CDR3aa: CASSSPGRVGEETQYF

abundance: .
d_gene: .
j_gene: TRBJ2-7
v_gene: TRBV10-2
CDR3nt: TGCGCCAGCAGTGACCCCTCCATGGGGGATCCCTACGAGCAGTACTTC
CDR3aa: CASSDPSMGDPYEQYF

abundance: once
d_gene: TRBD1
j_gene: TRBJ2-3
v_gene: TRBV5-4
CDR3nt: TGTGCCAGCAGCTCACACAGGGGGCTCCCAGATACGCAGTATTTT
CDR3aa: CASSSHRGLPDTQYF

abundance: few
d_gene: .
j_gene: TRBJ2-5
v_gene: TRBV2
CDR3nt: TGTGCCAGTACAGCCGGGACCCTACAAGAGACCCAGTACTTC
CDR3aa: CASTAGTLQETQYF

abundance: .
d_gene: TRBD1
j_gene: TRBJ2-7
v_gene: TRBV10-1
CDR3nt: TGCGCCAGCAGGGGGACAGGGAATAGCTCCTACGAGCAGTACTTC
CDR3aa: CASRGTGNSSYEQYF

abundance: .
d_gene: .
j_gene: TRBJ1-1
v_gene: TRBV29-1
CDR3nt: TGCAGCGTTGGAATGAACACTGAAGCTTTCTTT
CDR3aa: CSVGMNTEAFF

abundance: .
d_gene: TRBD2
j_gene: TRBJ2-1
v_gene: TRBV11-3
CDR3nt: TGTGCCAGCAGCTACACTAGCGGGAGGGGCAATGAGCAGTTCTTC
CDR3aa: CASSYTSGRGNEQFF

abundance: .
d_gene: TRBD1
j_gene: TRBJ1-5
v_gene: TRBV19
CDR3nt: TGTGCCAGTAGTATAAGAGGACAGGGGGGACAGCCCCAGCATTTT
CDR3aa: CASSIRGQGGQPQHF

abundance: .
d_gene: TRBD2
j_gene: TRBJ2-3
v_gene: TRBV5-1
CDR3nt: TGCGCCAGCAGCCTAAGCGGGAGGGAAGATACGCAGTATTTT
CDR3aa: CASSLSGREDTQYF

abundance: once
d_gene: TRBD2
j_gene: TRBJ2-5
v_gene: TRBV7-8
CDR3nt: TGTGCCAGCAGCCTGGGGGGGGTTGGGACCCAGTACTTC
CDR3aa: CASSLGGVGTQYF

abundance: .
d_gene: .
j_gene: TRBJ2-7
v_gene: TRBV29-1
CDR3nt: TGCAGCGTTGAATTAATAGGGTTGTCGGACGAGCAGTACTTC
CDR3aa: CSVELIGLSDEQYF

abundance: .
d_gene: TRBD2
j_gene: TRBJ2-3
v_gene: TRBV7-8
CDR3nt: TGTGCCAGCGTCGCTAGCGGGATTAGCACAGATACGCAGTATTTT
CDR3aa: CASVASGISTDTQYF

abundance: .
d_gene: .
j_gene: TRBJ1-2
v_gene: TRBV18
CDR3nt: TGTGCCAGCTCACCACCCCGCGGGGACTATGGCTACACCTTC
CDR3aa: CASSPPRGDYGYTF

abundance: .
d_gene: TRBD2
j_gene: TRBJ2-1
v_gene: TRBV5-1
CDR3nt: TGCGCCAGCAGCTTGGCCCCTTCCGGGACTAGTAATGAGCAGTTCTTC
CDR3aa: CASSLAPSGTSNEQFF

abundance: .
d_gene: .
j_gene: TRBJ1-5
v_gene: TRBV10-1
CDR3nt: TGCGCCAGCAGTGGAGGGCTTGGTCAGCCCCAGCATTTT
CDR3aa: CASSGGLGQPQHF

abundance: once
d_gene: .
j_gene: TRBJ2-1
v_gene: TRBV28
CDR3nt: TGTGCCAGCCAAGTAGGGGCAGCCAACAATGAGCAGTTCTTC
CDR3aa: CASQVGAANNEQFF

abundance: .
d_gene: TRBD1
j_gene: TRBJ2-2
v_gene: TRBV5-1
CDR3nt: TGCGCCAGCAGCTTGAGGCGTGGACAGGGCAACACCGGGGAGCTGTTTTTT
CDR3aa: CASSLRRGQGNTGELFF

abundance: .
d_gene: .
j_gene: TRBJ2-1
v_gene: TRBV5-6
CDR3nt: TGTGCCAGCAGCTTTACAGGGTCCTACAATGAGCAGTTCTTC
CDR3aa: CASSFTGSYNEQFF

abundance: few
d_gene: .
j_gene: TRBJ1-5
v_gene: TRBV6-1
CDR3nt: TGTGCCAGCAGTGAAGCGGGGGGGTCCCATCAGCCCCAGCATTTT
CDR3aa: CASSEAGGSHQPQHF

abundance: once
d_gene: .
j_gene: TRBJ1-6
v_gene: TRBV27
CDR3nt: TGTGCCAGCAGTCTCAGGTGGAGCTCCTATAATTCACCCCTCCACTTT
CDR3aa: CASSLRWSSYNSPLHF

abundance: .
d_gene: .
j_gene: TRBJ2-5
v_gene: TRBV5-4
CDR3nt: TGTGCCAGCAGCACGGAACAGGCTCGGGTGACCCAGTACTTC
CDR3aa: CASSTEQARVTQYF

abundance: .
d_gene: TRBD2
j_gene: TRBJ2-2
v_gene: TRBV18
CDR3nt: TGTGCCAGCTCACCAGACCCAGCGGGAACGAACACCGGGGAGCTGTTTTTT
CDR3aa: CASSPDPAGTNTGELFF

abundance: .
d_gene: TRBD1
j_gene: TRBJ2-6
v_gene: TRBV15
CDR3nt: TGTGCCACCAGCAAAGGACAGGGACCCTACTCTGGGGCCAACGTCCTGACTTTC
CDR3aa: CATSKGQGPYSGANVLTF

abundance: .
d_gene: .
j_gene: TRBJ1-5
v_gene: TRBV11-2
CDR3nt: TGTGCCAGCAGCTTAGGTACGGGAAGCAATCAGCCCCAGCATTTT
CDR3aa: CASSLGTGSNQPQHF

abundance: few
d_gene: .
j_gene: TRBJ1-2
v_gene: TRBV6-1
CDR3nt: TGTGCCAGCAGTCTCGAGAACTATGGCTACACCTTC
CDR3aa: CASSLENYGYTF

abundance: .
d_gene: .
j_gene: TRBJ1-5
v_gene: TRBV5-1
CDR3nt: TGCGCCAGCAGCTTGAGGCCAGGGTATAATCAGCCCCAGCATTTT
CDR3aa: CASSLRPGYNQPQHF

abundance: once
d_gene: .
j_gene: TRBJ2-2
v_gene: TRBV7-6
CDR3nt: TGTGCCAGCAGCTTAGCCGTTGGGGTGGTCGGGGAGCTGTTTTTT
CDR3aa: CASSLAVGVVGELFF

abundance: once
d_gene: .
j_gene: TRBJ2-7
v_gene: TRBV29-1
CDR3nt: TGCAGCGTGAGCCCCGGCGGAACCTACGAGCAGTACTTC
CDR3aa: CSVSPGGTYEQYF

abundance: few
d_gene: .
j_gene: TRBJ2-3
v_gene: TRBV10-1
CDR3nt: TGCGCCAGCAGTGCCCAAAGCTTGGGTACGCAGTATTTT
CDR3aa: CASSAQSLGTQYF

abundance: once
d_gene: .
j_gene: TRBJ2-6
v_gene: TRBV5-6
CDR3nt: TGTGCCAGCAACCCCTGGGCCCTCGCCTCTGGGGCCAACGTCCTGACTTTC
CDR3aa: CASNPWALASGANVLTF

abundance: .
d_gene: TRBD1
j_gene: TRBJ2-4
v_gene: TRBV19
CDR3nt: TGTGCCAGTAGTTCCACAGGGGTAGCCAAAAACATTCAGTACTTC
CDR3aa: CASSSTGVAKNIQYF

abundance: .
d_gene: .
j_gene: TRBJ2-2
v_gene: TRBV6-5
CDR3nt: TGTGCCAGCGACTCAGGGTCCGGGGAGCTGTTTTTT
CDR3aa: CASDSGSGELFF

abundance: once
d_gene: .
j_gene: TRBJ2-7
v_gene: TRBV6-5
CDR3nt: TGTGCCAGCAGTTACTCGAGAAGTTTCGAGCAGTACTTC
CDR3aa: CASSYSRSFEQYF

abundance: .
d_gene: TRBD1
j_gene: TRBJ2-1
v_gene: TRBV25-1
CDR3nt: TGTGCCAGCAGGACAGGGTGGAATGAGCAGTTCTTC
CDR3aa: CASRTGWNEQFF

abundance: .
d_gene: .
j_gene: TRBJ2-1
v_gene: TRBV7-2
CDR3nt: TGTGCCAGCAGCACCCGGGACTCCTTCCGAAATGAGCAGTTCTTC
CDR3aa: CASSTRDSFRNEQFF

abundance: once
d_gene: .
j_gene: TRBJ2-2
v_gene: TRBV6-6
CDR3nt: TGTGCCAGCAATTCGGGGTGGGGGCAGGGGAGCGGGGAGCTGTTTTTT
CDR3aa: CASNSGWGQGSGELFF